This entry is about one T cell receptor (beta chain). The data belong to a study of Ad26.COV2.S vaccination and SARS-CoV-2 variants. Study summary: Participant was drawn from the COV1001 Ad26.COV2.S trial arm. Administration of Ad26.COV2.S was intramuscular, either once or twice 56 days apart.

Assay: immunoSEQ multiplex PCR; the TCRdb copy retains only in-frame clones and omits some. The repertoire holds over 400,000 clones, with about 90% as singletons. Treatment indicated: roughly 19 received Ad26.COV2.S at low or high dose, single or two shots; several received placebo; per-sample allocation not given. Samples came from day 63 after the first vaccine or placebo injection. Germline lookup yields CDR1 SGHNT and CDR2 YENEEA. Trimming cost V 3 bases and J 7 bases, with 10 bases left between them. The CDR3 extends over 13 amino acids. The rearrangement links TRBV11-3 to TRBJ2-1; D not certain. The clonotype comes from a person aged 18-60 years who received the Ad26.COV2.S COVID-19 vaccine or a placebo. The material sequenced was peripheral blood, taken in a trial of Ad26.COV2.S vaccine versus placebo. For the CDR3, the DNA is TGTGCCAGCAGCTTGAGCTCGATGAATGAGCAGTTCTTC. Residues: CASSLSSMNEQFF.